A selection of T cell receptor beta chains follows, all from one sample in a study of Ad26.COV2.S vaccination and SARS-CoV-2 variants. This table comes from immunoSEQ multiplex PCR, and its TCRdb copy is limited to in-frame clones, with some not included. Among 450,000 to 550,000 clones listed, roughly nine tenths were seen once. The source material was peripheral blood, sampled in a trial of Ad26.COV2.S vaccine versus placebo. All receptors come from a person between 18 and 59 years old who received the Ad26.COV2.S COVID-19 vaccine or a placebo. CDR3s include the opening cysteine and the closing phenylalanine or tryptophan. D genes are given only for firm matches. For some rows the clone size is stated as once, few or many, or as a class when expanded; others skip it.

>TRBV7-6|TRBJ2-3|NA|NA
TGTGCCAGCAGCCGAGGGCCATTCGATACGCAGTATTTT
CASSRGPFDTQYF
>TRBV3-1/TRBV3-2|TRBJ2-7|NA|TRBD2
TGTGCCAGCAGCCTGTCCGGGACAGGGAGACTAGCGGGAGGTCGGTACTTC
CASSLSGTGRLAGGRYF
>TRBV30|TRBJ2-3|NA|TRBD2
TGTGCCTTACACTCGACTAGCGGATTAGATACGCAGTATTTT
CALHSTSGLDTQYF
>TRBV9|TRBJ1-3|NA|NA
TGTGCCAGCAGCTCTCAAAACAGGGTATCTGGAAACACCATATATTTT
CASSSQNRVSGNTIYF
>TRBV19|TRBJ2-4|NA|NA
TGTGCCAGTAGTTACCAGGGAGACATTCAGTACTTC
CASSYQGDIQYF
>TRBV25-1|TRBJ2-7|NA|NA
TGTGCCAGCAGTCTATCGACTAGTAGCTACGAGCAGTACTTC
CASSLSTSSYEQYF
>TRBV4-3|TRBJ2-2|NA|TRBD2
TGCGCCAGCAGCCAAGCGGCGGGGGGGACCACCGGGGAGCTGTTTTTT
CASSQAAGGTTGELFF
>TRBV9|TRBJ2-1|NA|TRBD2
TGTGCCAGCAGCGTAACTAGCGGGATCGGTTACAATGAGCAGTTCTTC
CASSVTSGIGYNEQFF
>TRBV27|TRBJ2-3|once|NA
TGTGCCAGCAGTCCTCTGTTGGGGGGACGCACAGATACGCAGTATTTT
CASSPLLGGRTDTQYF
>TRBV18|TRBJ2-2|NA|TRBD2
TGTGCCAGCTCACCACCTAGCGGGGGAACCGGGGAGCTGTTTTTT
CASSPPSGGTGELFF
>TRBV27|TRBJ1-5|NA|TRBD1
TGTGCCAGCAGTCCCGGGACAGGGGGAGCTCAGCCCCAGCATTTT
CASSPGTGGAQPQHF
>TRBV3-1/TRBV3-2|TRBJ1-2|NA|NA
TGTGCCAGCAGCCAAGCGGTAGGTGGGAACTATGGCTACACCTTC
CASSQAVGGNYGYTF
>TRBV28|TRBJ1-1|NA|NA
TGTGCCAGTGCGATTAACACTGAAGCTTTCTTT
CASAINTEAFF
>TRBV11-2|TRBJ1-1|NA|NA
TGTGCCAGCAGCTTATCTGTTTGGGGTTCGGAAGCTTTCTTT
CASSLSVWGSEAFF
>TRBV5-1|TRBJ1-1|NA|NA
TGCGCCAGCAGCTTGGACGACAGGATGAACACTGAAGCTTTCTTT
CASSLDDRMNTEAFF